In its sample, the clone carrying this T cell receptor (beta chain) was seen a few times. Amplified TCR beta CDR3 regions came from RNA transcripts. The HTBI primer set served for first-round RT-PCR of the TCR CDR3. From the multiplex PCR reads, TCRdb called clonotypes with MiXCR, one entry per CDR3 protein. Among 560,000 or so distinct CDR3 sequences listed, just under 20% were seen once. The data are from a study of T cells in Graves' hyperthyroidism and ophthalmopathy. Study in general: Peripheral blood was obtained at initial diagnosis, preceding any treatment.

The clonotype was recovered from a man aged 40-55 years with Graves' ophthalmopathy. Source material: blood.

The CDR3 DNA reads as TGTGCCATCAGTGACCAGGGAAAAGGCGGCTACACCTTC. Translating it yields CAISDQGKGGYTF. This chain connects TRBV10-3 to TRBJ1-2, with D possibly TRBD1 on 5 matching bases. The CDR3 runs 13 residues. The germline V and J ends were trimmed by 3 bases and 8 bases, with 13 bases remaining between them. Germline CDR1 reads ENHRY; CDR2 reads SYGVKD.